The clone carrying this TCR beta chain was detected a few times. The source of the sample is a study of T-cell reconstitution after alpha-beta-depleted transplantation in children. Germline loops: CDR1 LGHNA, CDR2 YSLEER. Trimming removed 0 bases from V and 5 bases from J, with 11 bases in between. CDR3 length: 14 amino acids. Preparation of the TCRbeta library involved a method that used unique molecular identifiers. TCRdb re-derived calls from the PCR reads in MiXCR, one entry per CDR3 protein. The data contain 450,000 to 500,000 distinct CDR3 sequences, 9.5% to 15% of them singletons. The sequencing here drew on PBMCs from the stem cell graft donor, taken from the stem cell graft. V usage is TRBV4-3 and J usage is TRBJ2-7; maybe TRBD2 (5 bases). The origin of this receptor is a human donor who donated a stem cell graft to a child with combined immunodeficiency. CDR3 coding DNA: TGCGCCAGCAGCCAAGAACTAGTTCTCCACGAGCAGTACTTC. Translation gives CASSQELVLHEQYF.